This TCR beta chain was recorded in a study of T cell repertoires in cytomegalovirus infection. Study-wide findings and caveats: Across the ex vivo response, the dominant clonotypes were HLA-C-restricted CMV-specific TCR beta clonotypes.

The germline V gene encodes CDR1 SGHNT and CDR2 YYREEE (reference sequence). After removal of 4 bases from V and 2 bases from J, the junction contained 6 bases not matched to a gene. The length of the CDR3 is 14 residues. A word on this clonotype: The antigen is undetermined.

TCRdb re-derived calls from the reads in MiXCR, one entry per CDR3 protein. Here the sample spans roughly 280,000 distinct CDR3 sequences, approximately 15% being singletons. This rearrangement joins TRBV5-4 to TRBJ2-7; TRBD1 matches 7 bases. The sample taken for sequencing was PBMCs. The clonotype comes from a human donor in good health (CMV status not recorded). Some clones in this sample may be carry-over from other donors' samples. CDR3 sequence (DNA): TGTGCCAGCAGCCCCGACAGGGTCACCTACGAGCAGTACTTC. Translation: CASSPDRVTYEQYF. Filled out from reference TRBV5-4 and TRBJ2-7, the complete variable domain reads ETGVTQSPTHLIKTRGQQVTLRCSSQSGHNTVSWYQQALGQGPQFIFQYYREEENGRGNFPPRFSGLQFPNYSSELNVNALELDDSALYLCASSPDRVTYEQYFGPGTRLTVT.